This T cell receptor beta chain originates from a study of CD8+ T cells in alopecia areata. The overall study: The drug, tofacitinib, lasted 6 to 18 months, followed by 6 months off drug. General study points: Persistence of many expanded lesional clones was seen in scalp and blood during tofacitinib. The treated group had a single nonresponder, limiting CD8+ expansion-response conclusions.

RNA extraction and reverse transcription yielded cDNA as sequencing template. Sequencing was performed with immunoSEQ multiplex PCR; in TCRdb, only in-frame clones are kept and a portion is missing. Of fewer than 200,000 clones listed, roughly three fifths are singletons. Of note for this clone: What it recognizes is unknown.

Treatment given: oral pan-JAK inhibitor, 5-10 mg twice daily. Specimens obtained from alopecia areata patients comprised lesional scalp punch biopsies and peripheral blood. This CDR3 is built from 15 residues. Trimming stripped 4 bases from V and 5 bases from J, with 17 bases between. CDR1 MGHDK and CDR2 SYGVNS come from the germline V gene. The source was CD8+ T cells sorted from blood, collected at week 24, from a patient treated with tofacitinib. The chain links TRBV25-1 to TRBJ2-5; D is possibly TRBD1 (5 bases). This TCR derives from a human donor with alopecia areata. CDR3 in amino acids: CASSVGVGQGETQYF. The CDR3 nucleotides are TGTGCCAGCAGTGTCGGTGTAGGGCAGGGTGAGACCCAGTACTTC.